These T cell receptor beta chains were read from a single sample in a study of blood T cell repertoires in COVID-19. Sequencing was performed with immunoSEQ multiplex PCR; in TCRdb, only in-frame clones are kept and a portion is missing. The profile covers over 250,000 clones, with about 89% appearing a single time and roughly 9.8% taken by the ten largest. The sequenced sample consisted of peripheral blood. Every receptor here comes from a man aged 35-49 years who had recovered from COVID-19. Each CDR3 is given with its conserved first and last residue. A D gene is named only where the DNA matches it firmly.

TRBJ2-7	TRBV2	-	TGTGCCAGCAAGTACGGTCGCCGTGACGAGCAGTACTTC	CASKYGRRDEQYF
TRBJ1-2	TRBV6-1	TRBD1	TGTGCCAGCAGTGAAGAAGACAGGGGTGATGGCTACACCTTC	CASSEEDRGDGYTF
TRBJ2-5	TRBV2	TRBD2	TGTGCCAGCAGTGTTGGACTAGCGACGGAGACCCAGTACTTC	CASSVGLATETQYF
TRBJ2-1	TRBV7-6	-	TGTGCCAGCAGCTCCAATGACAAGGACAATGAGCAGTTCTTC	CASSSNDKDNEQFF
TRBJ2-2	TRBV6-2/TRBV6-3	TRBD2	TGTGCCAGCAGTTACCCGGGACTAGCGGGGGGAGCTACGAGCACCGGGGAGCTGTTTTTT	CASSYPGLAGGATSTGELFF
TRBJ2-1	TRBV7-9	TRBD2	TGTGCCAGCAGCACTAGCGGGGGGCAGTTCTTC	CASSTSGGQFF
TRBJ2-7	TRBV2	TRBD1	TGTGCCAGCAGCGGGACAGGGGGCACGGGTTACGAGCAGTACTTC	CASSGTGGTGYEQYF
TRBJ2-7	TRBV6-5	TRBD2	TGTGCCAGCAGTTGGTGGGGGGGTGAGCAGTACTTC	CASSWWGGEQYF
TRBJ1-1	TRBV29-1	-	TGCAGCGTTAGGAGGTGGGACACTGAAGCTTTCTTT	CSVRRWDTEAFF
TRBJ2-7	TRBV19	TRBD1	TGTGCCAGCAGCAACCGACAGGGGTACGAGCAGTACTTC	CASSNRQGYEQYF
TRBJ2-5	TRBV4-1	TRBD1	TGCGCCAGCAGCCAAGACAGGGGGAACCAAGAGACCCAGTACTTC	CASSQDRGNQETQYF
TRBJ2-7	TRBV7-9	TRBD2	TGTGCCAGCAGCTTAACCAGCGGGGGAGATTCCTACGAGCAGTACTTC	CASSLTSGGDSYEQYF
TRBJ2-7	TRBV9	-	TGTGCCAGCAGCGTAGGAATGACTTCCTCCTACGAGCAGTACTTC	CASSVGMTSSYEQYF
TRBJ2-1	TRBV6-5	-	TGTGCCAGCAGTACCCCGGACGGAGGCTACAATGAGCAGTTCTTC	CASSTPDGGYNEQFF
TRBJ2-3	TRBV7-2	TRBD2	TGTGCCAGCAGCTCCTGGACTAGCGGGATGTTAGATACGCAGTATTTT	CASSSWTSGMLDTQYF
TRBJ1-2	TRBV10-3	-	TGTGCCATCAGTGAGGACAGGCACCTGGGCTACACCTTC	CAISEDRHLGYTF